This entry concerns a single T cell receptor beta chain. This specimen belongs to a study of blood T cell repertoires in COVID-19. Background on the study: Samples taken during acute and convalescent COVID-19 were collected in the United States, Italy and Spain. From T cells, B-cell-depleted T cells, or PBMCs came the material, which was cDNA or gDNA.

Profiling relied on immunoSEQ multiplex PCR, and the TCRdb table lists in-frame clones only, not all of them. The sample includes about 350,000 clones, roughly 90% of them seen just once. After removal of 4 bases from V and 1 base from J, the junction contained 4 bases not matched to a gene. The CDR3 is made up of 15 amino acids. CDR1 LNHNV and CDR2 YYDKDF come from the germline V gene (reference sequence). The sequence was obtained from an older woman with COVID-19, enrolled during active disease. Sequenced sample: peripheral blood. The chain combines TRBV15 with TRBJ1-5; 7 bases agree with TRBD1. Here the CDR3 reads CATSKGQASNQPQHF. CDR3 DNA: TGTGCCACCAGCAAAGGACAGGCGAGCAATCAGCCCCAGCATTTT.